Below, 2 T cell receptor beta chains from the same sample are listed, as sequenced in a study of control samples from healthy donors and cancer patients. Assay used: immunoSEQ multiplex PCR; TCRdb lists only in-frame clones, some missing. The table shows 60,000 to 95,000 clones, with approximately 91% occurring only once. The sequencing input was PBMCs. These receptors all stem from a woman aged 45-65 years with colorectal cancer.

This rearrangement joins TRBV6-2 or TRBV6-3 to TRBJ1-2; TRBD1 aligns across 7 bases. This CDR3 spans 15 amino acids. V lost 6 bases to trimming and J lost 2 bases; unmatched junction nucleotides: 9. Germline CDR1 is MNHEY and CDR2 is SVGEGT. The chain's CDR3 is CASSRRRGQNYGYTF. The CDR3 bases are TGTGCCAGCAGCCGGAGGAGGGGACAGAACTATGGCTACACCTTC.

The chain is built from TRBV6-5 and TRBJ1-5; D is unclear. This CDR3 has 13 residues. Germline CDR1 is MNHEY and CDR2 is SVGAGI. With 2 bases removed from V and 4 bases from J, the gap between germline ends came to 6 bases. The CDR3 reads CASSYNRNQPQHF. CDR3 DNA sequence: TGTGCCAGCAGTTACAACCGTAATCAGCCCCAGCATTTT.